This TCR beta chain was documented in a study of blood T cell repertoires in COVID-19. At the level of the study: Samples representing acute and convalescent COVID-19 were sourced from the United States, Italy and Spain. Sample material is recorded as cDNA or gDNA derived from T cells, B-cell-depleted T cells, or PBMCs.

The authors' processing: Reference gene primer amplification gave estimated nucleated cell counts. Some clones are missing from TCRdb's copy, which holds only in-frame ones; the method was immunoSEQ multiplex PCR. V and J calls and clone size come straight from that table; D and trimming were deduced from the DNA. This table has roughly 40,000 clones, more than 65% appearing once. The material sequenced was peripheral blood. The receptor comes from a man in his 70s with acute or convalescent COVID-19.

CDR3 amino acids: CASSRYEQFF. For the CDR3, the DNA is TGTGCCAGCAGTCGGTATGAGCAGTTCTTC. The rearrangement joins TRBV28 to TRBJ2-1, with D unresolved. There are 10 residues in the CDR3. Germline CDR1 reads MDHEN; CDR2 reads SYDVKM. V lost 5 bases to trimming and J lost 8 bases, with 4 bases between them.